These 22 T cell receptor beta chains share one sample of origin, sequenced in a study of OX40 agonist ivuxolimab in advanced cancers. Only in-frame clones appear in the TCRdb table, and some are missing; sequencing was by immunoSEQ multiplex PCR. The repertoire consists of some 86,000 clones, with roughly 84% occurring once and the leading ten covering around 6.3%. The sequencing here drew on CD4+ or CD8+ T cells sorted from blood, taken in a trial of the OX40 agonist ivuxolimab. These receptors came from an adult with an advanced solid tumor such as melanoma, head and neck, liver or kidney cancer.

The chain uses TRBV6-5 and TRBJ1-5; D perhaps matches TRBD1 (5 bases). Looked up from germline, CDR1 is MNHEY and CDR2 is SVGAGI. The CDR3 has 15 residues. Trimming removed 5 bases from V and 5 bases from J, with 16 bases in between. The CDR3 region has the DNA TGTGCCAGCAGTGGGGACCCGAACGGGTATCAGCCCCAGCATTTT. Protein: CASSGDPNGYQPQHF.

The rearrangement uses TRBV30 and TRBJ2-7; weak D call: TRBD1 (5 bases). Germline-derived CDR1 and CDR2 are GTSNPN and SVGIG (reference sequence). The V end was cut by 6 bases, the J end by 7 bases, with 16 bases between. The CDR3 spans 12 residues. The CDR3 nucleotides read TGTGCCTGTAGGGGCGGAGCAGGTGAGCAGTACTTC. This encodes CACRGGAGEQYF. Full variable domain (missing parts from reference TRBV30 and TRBJ2-7): SQTIHQWPATLVQPVGSPLSLECTVEGTSNPNLYWYRQAAGRGLQLLFYSVGIGQISSEVPQNLSASRPQDRQFILSSKKLLLSDSGFYLCACRGGAGEQYFGPGTRLTVT.

The CDR3 sequence is CASIEGGFNTEAFF. In nucleotides, the CDR3 is TGTGCCAGCATCGAGGGAGGTTTTAACACTGAAGCTTTCTTT. The chain is built from TRBV6-5 and TRBJ1-1; D is unresolved. The CDR3 spans 14 residues. Germline V gene sequence: CDR1 MNHEY, CDR2 SVGAGI. V was clipped by 7 bases and J by 2 bases, with 14 bases between them.

The chain recombines TRBV27 with TRBJ2-1, with 8 bases matching TRBD1. V lost 5 bases, J lost 7 bases, and 10 bases stayed unmatched. From germline, CDR1 is MNHEY and CDR2 SMNVEV (reference sequence). The CDR3 runs 15 residues. The CDR3 region is CASSPPRQGRNEQFF. In DNA, the CDR3 is TGTGCCAGCAGTCCCCCACGACAGGGGAGGAATGAGCAGTTCTTC.

The chain is built from TRBV6-6 and TRBJ1-2; D remains ambiguous. Germline CDR1 and CDR2: MNHNY and SVGAGI (reference sequence). With 6 bases removed from V and 1 base from J, the gap between germline ends came to 9 bases. The CDR3 sequence is 13 residues long. This CDR3 reads CASSFDGNYGYTF. The CDR3 coding sequence is TGTGCCAGCAGCTTTGACGGTAACTATGGCTACACCTTC.

This rearrangement joins TRBV7-6 to TRBJ2-7, with D tentatively TRBD2 (6 bases). V was clipped by 1 base and J by 9 bases, with 16 bases between them. The CDR3 consists of 14 residues. CDR1 and CDR2 (germline): SGHVS, FNYEAQ. The CDR3 loop is CASSLGPGLEGQYF. The CDR3 DNA follows: TGTGCCAGCAGCTTAGGCCCAGGTCTGGAGGGGCAGTACTTC. Full variable domain (rest looked up from reference TRBV7-6 and TRBJ2-7): GAGVSQSPRYKVTKRGQDVALRCDPISGHVSLYWYRQALGQGPEFLTYFNYEAQQDKSGLPNDRFSAERPEGSISTLTIQRTEQRDSAMYRCASSLGPGLEGQYFGPGTRLTVT.

The genes are TRBV18 and TRBJ1-2, with D possibly being TRBD1 (6 bases). In germline, CDR1 is KGHSH, CDR2 LQKENI. The CDR3 totals 15 residues. The V end was cut by 6 bases, the J end by 0 bases, with 14 bases between. The CDR3, as DNA: TGTGCCAGCTCCGTCGGGACACCAGCTAACTATGGCTACACCTTC. It is translated as CASSVGTPANYGYTF.

This clone was counted between two and nine times. V is TRBV4-1 and J is TRBJ2-1; TRBD1 matches at 10 bases. CDR3 length equals 15 residues. CDR1 and CDR2 (germline): MGHRA, YSYEKL. V dropped 4 bases and J dropped 9; count of bases not matched to a gene: 9. CDR3 in amino acids: CASSRVGTGVSEQFF. The CDR3 nucleotides are TGCGCCAGCAGCCGAGTCGGGACAGGGGTAAGTGAGCAGTTCTTC.

This clone has just one count. The rearrangement joins TRBV6-1 to TRBJ2-7, with a weak D call TRBD2 (5 bases). Trimming left V 1 base short and J 6 bases short, with 10 bases between. CDR1 and CDR2 (germline): MNHNS, SASEGT. There are 13 residues in the CDR3. The CDR3 DNA reads TGTGCCAGCAGTGAAGTCCCCGAGGGCGAGCAGTACTTC. This sequence encodes CASSEVPEGEQYF.

The V call is TRBV5-1, the J call TRBJ1-1; 7 bases fit TRBD1. The CDR3 length is 14 residues. CDR1 SGHRS and CDR2 YFSETQ come from the germline V gene. V dropped 1 base and J dropped 4; count of bases not matched to a gene: 4. The CDR3: CASSLKGASTEAFF. Here the CDR3 DNA reads TGCGCCAGCAGCTTGAAGGGGGCCAGCACTGAAGCTTTCTTT.

This clone was counted between two and nine times. The V and J genes are TRBV6-6 and TRBJ1-1; maybe TRBD1 (5 bases). Germline V lookup: CDR1 MNHNY, CDR2 SVGAGI (reference sequence). Trimming stripped 10 bases from V and 1 base from J, with 13 bases between. This CDR3 contains 13 residues. CDR3 region: CATLGTGNTEAFF. The CDR3 nucleotides read TGTGCCACACTTGGGACGGGGAACACTGAAGCTTTCTTT.

The chain uses TRBV7-8 and TRBJ1-2; maybe TRBD1 (5 bases). CDR1 is SGHVS, CDR2 FQNEAQ, per germline. V lost 1 base and J lost 1, with 7 bases in between. This CDR3 contains 14 residues. Here the CDR3 reads CASSLEGLNYGYTF. In DNA, the CDR3 is TGTGCCAGCAGCTTAGAGGGACTTAACTATGGCTACACCTTC.

The gene calls are TRBV7-2 and TRBJ1-2, with unresolved D. The germline CDR1 and CDR2 sequences are SGHTA and FQGNSA. The CDR3 totals 13 residues. Deletions cut 4 bases from V and 5 bases from J, with 11 bases between. The CDR3 DNA follows: TGTGCCAGCAGCTCCTACTTAGATTATGGCTACACCTTC. Amino acid sequence: CASSSYLDYGYTF.

The J gene is TRBJ2-7, the V gene TRBV7-9, with D perhaps matching TRBD2 (7 bases). The CDR3 contains 14 residues. V was clipped by 2 bases and J by 7 bases, with 15 bases between them. CDR1 SEHNR and CDR2 FQNEAQ come from the germline V gene (reference sequence). The CDR3 here is CASSLRGARGEQYF. CDR3 DNA: TGTGCCAGCAGCTTACGGGGGGCCCGTGGGGAGCAGTACTTC.

The V and J genes are TRBV19 and TRBJ2-1; D uncertain. Per germline, CDR1 LNHDA and CDR2 SQIVND (reference sequence). The CDR3 sequence is 13 residues long. With 4 bases removed from V and 2 bases from J, the gap between germline ends came to 6 bases. The CDR3 spells CASSTNPYNEQFF. The CDR3 DNA reads as TGTGCCAGTAGTACAAACCCCTACAATGAGCAGTTCTTC.

This clone was detected once. The V call is TRBV11-2, the J call TRBJ2-1; D perhaps matches TRBD1 (5 bases). Trimming pared 2 bases from V and 4 bases from J, leaving 9 bases between. Germline CDR1 is SGHAT and CDR2 is FQNNGV. The CDR3 is made up of 14 amino acids. CDR3 sequence (DNA): TGTGCCAGCAGCTTACAGGGTGAATACAATGAGCAGTTCTTC. It translates to CASSLQGEYNEQFF. Full variable domain (rest looked up from reference TRBV11-2 and TRBJ2-1): EAGVAQSPRYKIIEKRQSVAFWCNPISGHATLYWYQQILGQGPKLLIQFQNNGVVDDSQLPKDRFSAERLKGVDSTLKIQPAKLEDSAVYLCASSLQGEYNEQFFGPGTRLTVL.

V and J are TRBV19 and TRBJ2-3; tentative D call: TRBD1 (6 bases). This CDR3 spans 13 amino acids. Trimming took 4 bases from V and 6 from J, leaving 11 bases between them. In germline, CDR1 is LNHDA, CDR2 SQIVND (reference sequence). For the CDR3, the DNA is TGTGCCAGTAGTAGAGACAGGCAGGATACGCAGTATTTT. This translates into CASSRDRQDTQYF.

DNA of the CDR3: TGCGCCAGCAGTGGACTTATCGGGGGGGGAAATGAGCAGTTCTTC. It codes for CASSGLIGGGNEQFF. This rearrangement joins TRBV10-2 to TRBJ2-1; 8 nucleotides align to TRBD2. Germline V gene lookup returns CDR1 WSHSY and CDR2 SAAADI. CDR3 length equals 15 residues. Losses at the gene ends were 4 bases for V and 7 bases for J; bases not matched to a gene: 9.

V is TRBV19 and J is TRBJ1-2; 7 bases are shared with TRBD1. The germline V gene has CDR1 LNHDA and CDR2 SQIVND (reference sequence). The CDR3 loop spans 16 amino acids. J lost 0 bases, V lost 6 bases, and 10 bases had no gene match. The CDR3 spells CASRMTNRGANYGYTF. DNA of the CDR3: TGTGCCAGTAGGATGACTAACAGGGGAGCTAACTATGGCTACACCTTC.

This chain connects TRBV6-5 to TRBJ1-5; 9 nucleotides agree with TRBD1. The germline V gene encodes CDR1 MNHEY and CDR2 SVGAGI. V lost 6 bases, J lost 5 bases, and 2 bases stayed unmatched. CDR3 size: 13 residues. The DNA for the CDR3 is TGTGCCAGCAGGAGACAGGGGGATCAGCCCCAGCATTTT. Protein sequence: CASRRQGDQPQHF.

This chain joins TRBV7-2 and TRBJ2-7; 7 nucleotides match TRBD2. This CDR3 has 15 residues. The germline V gene encodes CDR1 SGHTA and CDR2 FQGNSA. Losses at the gene ends were 5 bases for V and 0 bases for J; bases not matched to a gene: 7. The CDR3 region has the DNA TGTGCCAGCAGCGTCGCCGGGACTACCTCCTACGAGCAGTACTTC. It codes for CASSVAGTTSYEQYF.

CDR3 DNA: TGCGCCAGCAGCCAAGAGGATAGCCCATACTATGGCTACACCTTC. Translated: CASSQEDSPYYGYTF. The chain uses TRBV4-3 and TRBJ1-2; D unresolved. This CDR3 region has 15 residues. The V end lost 0 bases, the J end lost 3 bases, and 11 bases lay between the germline ends. CDR1 LGHNA and CDR2 YSLEER come from the germline V gene.